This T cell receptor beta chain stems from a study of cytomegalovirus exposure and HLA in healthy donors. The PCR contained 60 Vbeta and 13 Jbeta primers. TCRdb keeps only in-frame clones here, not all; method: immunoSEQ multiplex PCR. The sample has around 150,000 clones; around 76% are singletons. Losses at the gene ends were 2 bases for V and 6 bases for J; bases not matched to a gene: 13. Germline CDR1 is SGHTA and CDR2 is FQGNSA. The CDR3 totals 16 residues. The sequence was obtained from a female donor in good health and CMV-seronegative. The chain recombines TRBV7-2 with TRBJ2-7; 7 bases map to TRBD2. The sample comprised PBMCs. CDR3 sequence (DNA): TGTGCCAGCAGCTTACAGTCGGGAGGCCCCCGGTCCGAGCAGTACTTC. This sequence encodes CASSLQSGGPRSEQYF.